This TCR beta chain was identified during a study of blood T cell repertoires in COVID-19. Study-level information: COVID-19 samples from acute and convalescent phases originated in the United States, Italy and Spain. Sample material is recorded as cDNA or gDNA derived from T cells, B-cell-depleted T cells, or PBMCs.

In the source study's methods: Researchers report that nucleated cell counts were estimated from reference gene primer amplification. Clones were sequenced by immunoSEQ multiplex PCR, and TCRdb holds only the in-frame ones, with some missing. V and J calls and clone size are as listed in that table; D and trimming were resolved from the DNA. The sample carries 180,000 or so clones, about 85% recorded once. Comments on this clone: At the DNA level, this CDR3 is encoded by other sequences in the same sample as well.

In germline, CDR1 is KGHSH, CDR2 LQKENI. Deletions cut 3 bases from V and 0 bases from J, with 6 bases between. The CDR3 sequence is 14 residues long. The sequenced material came from peripheral blood. This chain uses TRBV18 with TRBJ1-5, with D perhaps matching TRBD1 (5 bases). This clonotype was obtained from a man aged 55-75 years who had recovered from COVID-19. The CDR3 nucleotides are TGTGCCAGCTCACCGGACATTAGCAATCAGCCCCAGCATTTT. Translated: CASSPDISNQPQHF.